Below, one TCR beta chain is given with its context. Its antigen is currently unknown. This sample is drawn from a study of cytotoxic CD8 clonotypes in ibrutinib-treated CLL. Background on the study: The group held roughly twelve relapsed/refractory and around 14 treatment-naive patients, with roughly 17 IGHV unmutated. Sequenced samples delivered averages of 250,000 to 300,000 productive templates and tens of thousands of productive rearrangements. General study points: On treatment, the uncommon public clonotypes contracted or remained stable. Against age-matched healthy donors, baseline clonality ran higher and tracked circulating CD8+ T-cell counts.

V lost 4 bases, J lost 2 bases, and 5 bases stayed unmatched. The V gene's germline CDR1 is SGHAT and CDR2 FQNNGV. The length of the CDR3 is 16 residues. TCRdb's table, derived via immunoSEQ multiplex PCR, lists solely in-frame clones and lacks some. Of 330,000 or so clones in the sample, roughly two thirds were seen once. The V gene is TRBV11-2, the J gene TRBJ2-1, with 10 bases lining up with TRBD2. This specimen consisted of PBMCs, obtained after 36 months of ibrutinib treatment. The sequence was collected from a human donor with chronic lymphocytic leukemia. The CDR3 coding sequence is TGTGCCAGCAGCTCCAATCTAGCGGGAGCCTACAATGAGCAGTTCTTC. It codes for CASSSNLAGAYNEQFF.